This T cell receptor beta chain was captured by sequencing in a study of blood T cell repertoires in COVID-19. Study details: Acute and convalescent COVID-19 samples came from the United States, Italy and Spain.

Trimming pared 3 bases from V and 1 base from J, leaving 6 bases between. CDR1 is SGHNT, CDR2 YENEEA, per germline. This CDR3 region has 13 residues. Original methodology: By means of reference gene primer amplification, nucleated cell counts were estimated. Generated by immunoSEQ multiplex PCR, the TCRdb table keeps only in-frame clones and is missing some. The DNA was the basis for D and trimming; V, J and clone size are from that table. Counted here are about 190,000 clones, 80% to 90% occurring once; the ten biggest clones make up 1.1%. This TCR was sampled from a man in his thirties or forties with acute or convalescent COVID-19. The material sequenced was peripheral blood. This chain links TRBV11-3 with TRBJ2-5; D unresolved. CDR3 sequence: CASSFSSQETQYF. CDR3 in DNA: TGTGCCAGCAGCTTTAGTTCCCAAGAGACCCAGTACTTC.